This TCR beta chain was identified in a study of Ad26.COV2.S vaccination and SARS-CoV-2 variants. Treatment specified: 15 to 20 received Ad26.COV2.S at low or high dose, single or two shots; about 5 received placebo; per-sample allocation not given. Vaccine and placebo recipients were sampled on day 63 after the first injection. Sequenced by immunoSEQ multiplex PCR; TCRdb stores in-frame clones only, minus some. The table lists about 420,000 clones, over 75% of them singletons. V shed 4 bases and J shed 7 bases, with 19 bases lying between them. CDR1 is SEHNR and CDR2 is FQNEAQ in the germline V gene (reference sequence). This CDR3 is built from 15 residues.

The rearrangement joins TRBV7-9 to TRBJ2-5, with D possibly matching TRBD2 (6 bases). The starting material was peripheral blood, obtained in a trial of Ad26.COV2.S vaccine versus placebo. The receptor was derived from a person aged 18 to 59 who received the Ad26.COV2.S COVID-19 vaccine or a placebo. The CDR3, as DNA: TGTGCCAGCAGCTCGACTAGTGAGGCTTCGGGGACCCAGTACTTC. This translates into CASSSTSEASGTQYF.